This T cell receptor (beta chain) was observed in a study of blood T cells in healthy people across ages (dated by TCRdb to the mid-2010s). With regard to the full study: In model experiments, template switching captured roughly one uniquely barcoded TCR beta cDNA molecule for every two T cells. Two additional independent replicas of 1 million unique cDNA reads from the same blood draw were analyzed for two donors (one aged 18 to 30 and one aged 80 or older). Donors of different ages were randomly distributed across sequencing lanes to avoid experimental bias. To track age-related changes in TCR beta repertoire diversity, the study relied on deep sequencing normalized with unique cDNA molecular identifiers. The donors were split into four age groups: young (average around 15 years), middle-aged (roughly 42), aged (over 55) and long-lived (roughly 77).

Receptors were amplified or captured by 5' RACE. Instrument on record: Illumina HiSeq 2500. The second PCR ran for about 7 to 11 cycles and used a J-beta primer mix along with a sample-barcoded 5' primer. Each TCR beta cDNA molecule received a unique molecular identifier from a template-switch 5' adaptor carrying 12 random nucleotides. Each sample yielded at least 3 million CDR3-containing paired-end reads. All of the RNA was converted into first-strand cDNA using the Mint cDNA synthesis kit, with a TRBC-specific oligonucleotide serving as the primer. All cDNA was treated with uracil-DNA glycosylase and then went through a first 18-cycle PCR with the universal primers M1SS and BC2_uni_R. Turning to the authors' computational methods: For normalization, 1 million high-quality reads were randomly selected from each sample, with every read carrying a distinct molecular identifier. Reads sharing molecular identifiers were discarded rather than binned into consensus sequences. MiTCR, set to a Q25 quality threshold and the strictest error-elimination algorithm, was used for CDR3 identification, clonotype clustering and error correction. A nonparametric unseen species model with Euler transformation was used to estimate lower-bound total TCR beta diversity. TCRdb reprocessed the public reads (quality trimming at Q25 with fastp, clone calling with MiXCR) and kept in-frame beta chains. Each CDR3 protein gets just one entry, which takes the most common genes and DNA from the rows behind it. The V and J calls come from TCRdb's annotation, not from the publication. The sample table lists around 1,000,000 distinct CDR3 sequences, 35% to 45% of them with a count of one. Approximately 14% of the sample is in the top ten clones.

This clonotype was counted a few times. This clone's antigen is unknown. Qualities for individual bases were not recorded, and no much larger clone is one base off. General study outcomes and caveats: Observed TCR beta diversity per million T cells fell roughly linearly with age, and a significant reduction was already apparent by age around 44. Estimates of total diversity based on one million sequenced T cells were regarded as lower bounds and as underestimates. Compared with the aged group, more naive CD4+ T cells, fewer expanded clones and increased TCR diversity were shown by the long-lived group, suggesting age selection. There was a strong correlation between observed TCR beta diversity and the percentage of naive T cells measured by flow cytometry. Since profiling was done on bulk unsorted PBMCs, naive and antigen-experienced compartments could not be conclusively compared. The CMV infection status of donors was not known, potentially confounding age-related changes in expanded clonotypes.

Inclusive of the bounding cysteine and phenylalanine, the CDR3 is 11 residues long. Here the CDR3 DNA is all that survives: 33 bases in frame from base 1. Per the germline V gene, SGDLS is the CDR1 and YYNGEE is the CDR2. V loses 7 bases of germline sequence and J loses 8 bases, and the interval between the two ends is 10 bases. Systemically healthy Caucasian individuals from Russia, 35 to 50 in total and aged about 6 to 100 years, were included as donors. Roughly 9.5 milliliters of peripheral blood were drawn from each donor into EDTA-treated Vacutainer tubes. Ficoll-Paque density-gradient centrifugation was used to isolate PBMCs, with at least 6.5 million per sample. Total RNA was extracted from PBMCs with Trizol reagent, with at least 5.5 micrograms obtained per sample. Naive CD45RAhigh/CD27high T cell percentages were measured by flow cytometry on a PBMC aliquot from every donor.

This TCR derives from a man aged 18 to 29 in good health. Input material: blood. Rearrangement joined TRBV9 to TRBJ2-1, with a tentative D gene TRBD1 over 7 matching bases. The nucleotide sequence reads TGTGCCAGCGGCAGGGGGGATGAGCAGTTCTTC. This gives the protein CASGRGDEQFF. This CDR3, with the reference TRBV9 and TRBJ2-1 proteins standing in past its ends, gives the full variable domain DSGVTQTPKHLITATGQRVTLRCSPRSGDLSVYWYQQSLDQGLQFLIQYYNGEERAKGNILERFSAQQFPDLHSELNLSSLELGDSALYFCASGRGDEQFFGPGTRLTVL.